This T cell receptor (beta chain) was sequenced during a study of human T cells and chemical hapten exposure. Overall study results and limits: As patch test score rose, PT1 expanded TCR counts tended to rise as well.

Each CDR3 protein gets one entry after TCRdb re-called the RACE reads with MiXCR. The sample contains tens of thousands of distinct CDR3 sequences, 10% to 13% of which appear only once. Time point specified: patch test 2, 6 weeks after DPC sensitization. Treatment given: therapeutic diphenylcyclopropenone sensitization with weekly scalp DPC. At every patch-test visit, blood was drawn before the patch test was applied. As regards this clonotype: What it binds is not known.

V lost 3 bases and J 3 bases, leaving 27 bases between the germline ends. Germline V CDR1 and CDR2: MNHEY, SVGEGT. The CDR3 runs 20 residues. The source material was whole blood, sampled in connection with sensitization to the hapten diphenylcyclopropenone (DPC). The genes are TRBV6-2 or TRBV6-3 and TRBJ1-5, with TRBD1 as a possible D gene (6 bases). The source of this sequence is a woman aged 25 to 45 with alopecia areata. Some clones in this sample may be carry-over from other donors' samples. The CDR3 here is CASSYWNFGQFGLPNQPQHF. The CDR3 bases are TGTGCCAGCAGTTATTGGAACTTCGGACAGTTCGGTCTTCCCAATCAGCCCCAGCATTTT.